This T cell receptor beta chain emerged from a study of neoadjuvant anti-PD-1 for oral cavity cancer. Overall study findings and caveats: Higher pretreatment Treg/Th17 ratios tracked higher pretreatment blood clonality.

V gave up 5 bases and J gave up 3 bases; unmatched junction bases: 4. CDR1 is SGHRS and CDR2 is YFSETQ in the germline V gene. CDR3 size: 14 residues. For this clone: Its antigen is currently unknown.

The data were produced by immunoSEQ multiplex PCR, yet TCRdb's version contains in-frame clones alone and is incomplete. The profile covers approximately 42,000 clones, with roughly 77% appearing a single time and more than 4.5% taken by the ten largest. Specified time point: after neoadjuvant nivolumab, at surgical resection. This receptor was taken from a person between 40 and 80 years old with oral cavity squamous cell carcinoma. Sequenced material: PBMCs, taken after nivolumab (anti-PD-1) treatment. The chain recombines TRBV5-1 with TRBJ1-2, with 10 bases aligning to TRBD1. The CDR3 DNA reads TGCGCCAGCAGGGCGGGGACAGGGGACTATGGCTACACCTTC. Translation: CASRAGTGDYGYTF.